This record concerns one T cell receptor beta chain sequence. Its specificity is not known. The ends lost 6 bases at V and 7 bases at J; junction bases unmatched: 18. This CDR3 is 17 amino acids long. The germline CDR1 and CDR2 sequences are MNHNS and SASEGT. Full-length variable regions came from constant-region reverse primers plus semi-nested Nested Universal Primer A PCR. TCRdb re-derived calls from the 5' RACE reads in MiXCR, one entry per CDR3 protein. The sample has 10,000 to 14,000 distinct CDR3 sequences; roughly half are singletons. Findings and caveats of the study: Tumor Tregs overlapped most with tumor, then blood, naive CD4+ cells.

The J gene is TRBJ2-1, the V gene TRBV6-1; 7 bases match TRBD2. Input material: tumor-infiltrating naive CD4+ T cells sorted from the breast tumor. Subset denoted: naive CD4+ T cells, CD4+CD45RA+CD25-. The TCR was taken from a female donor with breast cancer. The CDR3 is CASRAGAGTTTRNEQFF. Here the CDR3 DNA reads TGTGCCAGCAGGGCGGGAGCGGGAACTACAACGAGGAATGAGCAGTTCTTC.